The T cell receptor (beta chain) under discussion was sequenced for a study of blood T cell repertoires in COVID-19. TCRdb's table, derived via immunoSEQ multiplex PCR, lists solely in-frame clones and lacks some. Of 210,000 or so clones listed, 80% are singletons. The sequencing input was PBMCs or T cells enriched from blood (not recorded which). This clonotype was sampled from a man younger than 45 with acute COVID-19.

The CDR3 spells CAWSVGGAREQYF. The CDR3 DNA reads TGTGCCTGGAGTGTCGGGGGGGCGAGGGAGCAGTACTTC. The V and J genes are TRBV30 and TRBJ2-7; 8 bases are shared with TRBD2. Trimming cost V 0 bases and J 7 bases; bases outside gene matches: 5. The CDR3 extends over 13 amino acids. Germline V gene sequence: CDR1 GTSNPN, CDR2 SVGIG (reference sequence).